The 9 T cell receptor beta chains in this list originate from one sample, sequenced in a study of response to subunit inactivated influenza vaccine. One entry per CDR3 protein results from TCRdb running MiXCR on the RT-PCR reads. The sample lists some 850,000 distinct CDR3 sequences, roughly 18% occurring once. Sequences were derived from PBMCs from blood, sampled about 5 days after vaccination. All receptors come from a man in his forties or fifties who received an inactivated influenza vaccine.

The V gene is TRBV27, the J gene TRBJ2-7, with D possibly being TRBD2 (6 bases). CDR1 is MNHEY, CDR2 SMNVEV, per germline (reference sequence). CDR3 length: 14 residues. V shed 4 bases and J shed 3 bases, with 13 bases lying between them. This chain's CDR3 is CASSSAGTRYEQYF. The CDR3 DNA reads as TGTGCCAGCAGTTCAGCAGGGACTCGCTACGAGCAGTACTTC.

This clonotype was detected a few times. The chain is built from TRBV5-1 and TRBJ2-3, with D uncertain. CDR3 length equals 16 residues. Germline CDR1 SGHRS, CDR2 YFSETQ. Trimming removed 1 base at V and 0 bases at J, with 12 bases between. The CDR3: CASSLTWGRSTDTQYF. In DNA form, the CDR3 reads TGCGCCAGCAGCTTGACTTGGGGAAGAAGCACAGATACGCAGTATTTT.

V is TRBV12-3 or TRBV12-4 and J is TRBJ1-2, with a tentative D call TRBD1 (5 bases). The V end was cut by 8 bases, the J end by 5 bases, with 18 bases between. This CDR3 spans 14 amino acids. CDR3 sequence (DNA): TGTGCCAGCTCCCCGGGGGTCAGGCAATATGGCTACACCTTC. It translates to CASSPGVRQYGYTF.

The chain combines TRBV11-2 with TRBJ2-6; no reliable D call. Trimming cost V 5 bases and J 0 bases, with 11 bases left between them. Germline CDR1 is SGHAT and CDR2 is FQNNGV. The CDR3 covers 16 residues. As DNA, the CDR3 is TGTGCCAGCAGCCCAAACTCGGGCTCTGGGGCCAACGTCCTGACTTTC. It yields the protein CASSPNSGSGANVLTF. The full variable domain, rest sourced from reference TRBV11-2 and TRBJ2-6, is EAGVAQSPRYKIIEKRQSVAFWCNPISGHATLYWYQQILGQGPKLLIQFQNNGVVDDSQLPKDRFSAERLKGVDSTLKIQPAKLEDSAVYLCASSPNSGSGANVLTFGAGSRLTVL.

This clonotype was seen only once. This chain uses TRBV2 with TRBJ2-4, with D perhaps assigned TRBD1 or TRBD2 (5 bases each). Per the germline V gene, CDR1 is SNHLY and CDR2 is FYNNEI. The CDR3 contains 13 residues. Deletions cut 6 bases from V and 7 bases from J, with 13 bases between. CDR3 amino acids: CASRPGAGNIQYF. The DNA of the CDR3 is TGTGCCAGCAGACCCGGGGCAGGGAACATTCAGTACTTC.

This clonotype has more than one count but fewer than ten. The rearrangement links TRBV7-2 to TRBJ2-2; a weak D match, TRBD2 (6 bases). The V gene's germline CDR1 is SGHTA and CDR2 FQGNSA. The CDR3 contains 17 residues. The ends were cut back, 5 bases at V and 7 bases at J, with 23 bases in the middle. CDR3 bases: TGTGCCAGCAGCCCTTCTCTGGCCCCTATGGGGGGCGGGGAGCTGTTTTTT. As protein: CASSPSLAPMGGGELFF.

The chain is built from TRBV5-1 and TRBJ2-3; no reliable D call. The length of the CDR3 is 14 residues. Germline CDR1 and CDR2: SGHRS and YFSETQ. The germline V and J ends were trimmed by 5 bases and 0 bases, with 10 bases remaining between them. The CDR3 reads CASRSSSSTDTQYF. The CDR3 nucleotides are TGCGCCAGCAGGAGTTCCTCTAGCACAGATACGCAGTATTTT.

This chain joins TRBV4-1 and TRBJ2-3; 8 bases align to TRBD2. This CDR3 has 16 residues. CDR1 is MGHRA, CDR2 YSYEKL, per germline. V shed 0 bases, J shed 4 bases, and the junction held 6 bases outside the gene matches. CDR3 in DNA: TGCGCCAGCAGCCAAGACTCGGGAGGGGACCCAGATACGCAGTATTTT. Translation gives CASSQDSGGDPDTQYF.

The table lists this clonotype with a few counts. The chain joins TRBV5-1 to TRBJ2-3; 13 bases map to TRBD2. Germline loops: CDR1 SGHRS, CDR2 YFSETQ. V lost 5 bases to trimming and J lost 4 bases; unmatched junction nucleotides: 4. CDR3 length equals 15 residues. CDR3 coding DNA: TGCGCCAGCAGTGTGACTAGCGGGGGGTCAGATACGCAGTATTTT. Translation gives CASSVTSGGSDTQYF. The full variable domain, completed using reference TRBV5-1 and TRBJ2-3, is KAGVTQTPRYLIKTRGQQVTLSCSPISGHRSVSWYQQTPGQGLQFLFEYFSETQRNKGNFPGRFSGRQFSNSRSEMNVSTLELGDSALYLCASSVTSGGSDTQYFGPGTRLTVL.